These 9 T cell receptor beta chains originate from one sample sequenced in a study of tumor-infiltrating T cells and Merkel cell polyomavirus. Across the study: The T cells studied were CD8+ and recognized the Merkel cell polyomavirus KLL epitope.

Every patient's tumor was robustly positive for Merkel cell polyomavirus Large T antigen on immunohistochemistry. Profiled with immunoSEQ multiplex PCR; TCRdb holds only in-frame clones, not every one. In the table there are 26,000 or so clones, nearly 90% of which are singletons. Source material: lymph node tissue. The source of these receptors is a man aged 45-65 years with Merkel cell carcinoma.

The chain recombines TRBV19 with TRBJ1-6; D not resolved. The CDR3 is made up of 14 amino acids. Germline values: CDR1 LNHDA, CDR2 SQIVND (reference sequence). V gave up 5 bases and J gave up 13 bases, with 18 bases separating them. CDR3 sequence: CASSPSVTAAPLHF. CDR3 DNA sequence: TGTGCCAGTAGTCCATCGGTAACAGCCGCGCCCCTCCACTTT. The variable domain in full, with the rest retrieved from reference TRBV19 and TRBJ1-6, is DGGITQSPKYLFRKEGQNVTLSCEQNLNHDAMYWYRQDPGQGLRLIYYSQIVNDFQKGDIAEGYSVSREKKESFPLTVTSAQKNPTAFYLCASSPSVTAAPLHFGNGTRLTVT.

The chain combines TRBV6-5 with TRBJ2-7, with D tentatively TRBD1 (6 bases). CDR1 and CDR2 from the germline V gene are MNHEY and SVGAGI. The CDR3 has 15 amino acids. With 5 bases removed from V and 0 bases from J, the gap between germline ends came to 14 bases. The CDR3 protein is CASSRRRGSSYEQYF. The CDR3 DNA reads TGTGCCAGCAGTCGCCGTAGGGGGAGCTCCTACGAGCAGTACTTC.

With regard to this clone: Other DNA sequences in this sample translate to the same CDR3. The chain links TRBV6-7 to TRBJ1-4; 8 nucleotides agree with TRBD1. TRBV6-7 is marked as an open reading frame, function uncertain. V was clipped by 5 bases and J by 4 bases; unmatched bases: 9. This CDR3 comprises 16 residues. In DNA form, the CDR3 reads TGTGCCAGCAGTACTGCCGGGGGACAGGATAATGAAAAACTGTTTTTT. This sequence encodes CASSTAGGQDNEKLFF.

This CDR3 reads CASSTKGGSETQYF. In DNA form, the CDR3 reads TGTGCCAGTAGTACCAAGGGGGGGTCAGAGACCCAGTACTTC. The rearrangement uses TRBV19 and TRBJ2-5; a weak D match, TRBD2 (7 bases). The germline V and J ends were trimmed by 4 bases and 4 bases, with 13 bases remaining between them. Germline V gene lookup returns CDR1 LNHDA and CDR2 SQIVND (reference sequence). There are 14 residues in the CDR3.

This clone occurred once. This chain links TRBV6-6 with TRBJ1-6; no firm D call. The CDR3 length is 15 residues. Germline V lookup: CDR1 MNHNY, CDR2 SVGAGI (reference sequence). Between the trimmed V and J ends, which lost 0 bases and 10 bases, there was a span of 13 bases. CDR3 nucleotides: TGTGCCAGCAGTTACTCCCCCCCCCGGGAATCACCCCTCCACTTT. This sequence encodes CASSYSPPRESPLHF.

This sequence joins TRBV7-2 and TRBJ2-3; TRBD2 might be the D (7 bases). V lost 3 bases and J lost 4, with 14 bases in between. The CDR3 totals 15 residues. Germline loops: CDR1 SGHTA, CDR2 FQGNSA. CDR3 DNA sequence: TGTGCCAGCAGCTTTGGGGGGGGGCAAGCAGATACGCAGTATTTT. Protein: CASSFGGGQADTQYF. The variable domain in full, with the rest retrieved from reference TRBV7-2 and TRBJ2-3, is GAGVSQSPSNKVTEKGKDVELRCDPISGHTALYWYRQSLGQGLEFLIYFQGNSAPDKSGLPSDRFSAERTGGSVSTLTIQRTQQEDSAVYLCASSFGGGQADTQYFGPGTRLTVL.

The chain's CDR3 is CASQGGGADTQYF. The CDR3 DNA is TGTGCCAGCCAGGGAGGGGGGGCAGATACGCAGTATTTT. The genes are TRBV2 and TRBJ2-3; D is perhaps TRBD2 (7 bases). In germline, CDR1 is SNHLY, CDR2 FYNNEI. The CDR3 spans 13 residues. V was shortened by 8 bases and J by 4 bases, with 13 bases between the two germline ends.

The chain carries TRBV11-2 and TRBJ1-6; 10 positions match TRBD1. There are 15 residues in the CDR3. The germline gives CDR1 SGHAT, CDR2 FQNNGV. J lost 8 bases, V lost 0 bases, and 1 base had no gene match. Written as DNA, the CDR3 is TGTGCCAGCAGCTTAGAGGGACAGGGGTATTCACCCCTCCACTTT. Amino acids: CASSLEGQGYSPLHF.

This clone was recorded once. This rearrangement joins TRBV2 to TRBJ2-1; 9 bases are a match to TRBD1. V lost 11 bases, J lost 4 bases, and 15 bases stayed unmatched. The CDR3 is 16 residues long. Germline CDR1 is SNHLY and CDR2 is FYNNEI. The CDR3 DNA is TGTGCCGGACAGCTAATCGGGACAGGGTCTTACAATGAGCAGTTCTTC. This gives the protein CAGQLIGTGSYNEQFF.